This T cell receptor (beta chain) was found in a study of OX40 agonist ivuxolimab in advanced cancers. Describing the broader study: Ivuxolimab, which targeted the costimulatory receptor OX40 (CD134), was an agonistic, fully human IgG2 monoclonal antibody. Three dose-escalation patients achieved partial responses, one with hepatocellular carcinoma and two with cutaneous melanoma. A male proportion of nearly 85% and a mean age of about 60 years, ranging from about 23 to 90, were recorded for the dose-escalation cohort. Of the roughly 50 dose-escalation patients, hepatocellular carcinoma was present in around 20, melanoma in roughly 15, renal cell carcinoma in 9 and head and neck cancer in 9. The point of sequencing TCRbeta in the periphery was to test whether ivuxolimab changed TCR sequence diversity and drove clonal T-cell expansion. Intravenous ivuxolimab was administered to patients every 2 weeks at six dose levels: 0.01, 0.1, 0.3, 1.5, 3 and 10 mg/kg. The paper describes the monotherapy dose-escalation part (N = 52 patients) of the phase I trial of ivuxolimab. Prior anti-PD-1, anti-PD-L1 or anti-CTLA-4 therapy was permitted, and checkpoint inhibitors had been received by about two fifths of dose-escalation patients. Here is what the overall study found, with its caveats: In the 0.1-3.0 mg/kg groups, partial responders were among the patients with the lowest normalized peripheral clonal expansion, particularly in CD8+ T cells. After ivuxolimab, more expanded clones were found on average in CD8+ T cells than in CD4+ T cells. At doses of 0.1 to 3.0 mg/kg, clonal expansion of both CD4+ and CD8+ T cells in blood was seen between baseline and week 6. Which antigens the clonally expanded peripheral T cells were specific for was not determined. Low levels of normalized T-cell clonal expansion were also seen in some nonresponding patients.

Genomic DNA was extracted from sorted cells for sequencing of the TCRbeta CDR3 region. TCRbeta CDR3 regions were sequenced using the immunoSEQ Assay. TCRdb re-hosts the immuneACCESS table, in-frame sequences only. Its copies lack some clones; in the studies checked, an unresolved V gene accounts for under half of them, and the cause for the rest is not known. The sample contains under 95,000 clones, 70% to 90% of them found a single time. The ten largest clones capture over 1.2% of the sample. Patients with autoimmune disease history or receiving systemic immunosuppression were excluded from the trial. Peripheral blood for TCR sequencing was drawn from every dose cohort at baseline, at cycle 4 day 1 and at cycle 7 day 1. The samples were taken from a phase I, first-in-human, multicenter, open-label dose-escalation trial of ivuxolimab. Adults with locally advanced or metastatic melanoma, renal cell, hepatocellular, or head and neck squamous cell carcinoma were enrolled in the trial. Before TCR sequencing, CD4+ T cells and CD8+ T cells were sorted from peripheral blood as separate populations.

On this clone: This clone's antigen is unknown. Base-call qualities are not available, and no considerably larger clone is one nucleotide away.

As encoded in the germline V gene, CDR1 is SGHNT while CDR2 is YENEEA. The junction shows trimming of 3 bases on V and 0 bases on J, plus 13 bases between the germline ends. The CDR3 runs 16 residues from the cysteine to the phenylalanine. The kept DNA is CDR3 alone, 48 bases in frame from the first base. The source of this sequence is an adult with an advanced solid tumor such as melanoma, head and neck, liver or kidney cancer. The chain is encoded by TRBV11-3 joined to TRBJ2-3; TRBD1 might be the D gene, on 5 matching bases. Sequenced here: CD4+ or CD8+ T cells sorted from blood, sampled in a trial of the OX40 agonist ivuxolimab. The CDR3: CASSFSFDRSTDTQYF. In nucleotides, the sequence is TGTGCCAGCAGCTTCTCCTTTGACAGAAGCACAGATACGCAGTATTTT.